The rows below give T cell receptor beta chains drawn from one sample of a study of long-term antiretroviral therapy in people with HIV. Sequenced by immunoSEQ multiplex PCR; TCRdb stores in-frame clones only, minus some. Altogether nearly 11,000 clones are present, about 88% being singletons, with the ten largest covering around 20%. Sequencing was performed on unsorted PBMCs, taken around 7.5 years after starting antiretroviral therapy. These receptors all stem from a man aged 45-65 years with HIV. The conserved cysteine and the conserved F or W are not part of the CDR3 here.

cdr3_aa v_call
ASSLGAGRTDAQY TRBV5-5
ASSLVGRSYEQY TRBV7-9
SGATGSNEQY TRBV29-1
SIPTDNTEAF TRBV29-1
ASSPVGDPGYT TRBV4-1
AISDQGASTDTQY TRBV10-3
AISENTQNYGYT TRBV6-5
ASKGVTGELF TRBV19
AWSAGESGNTIY TRBV30
ASSPDGYATETQY TRBV7-3
ASSEGQGLGTGELF TRBV6-1
ASSLQVNTEAF TRBV6-5
ASSLDSYTQY TRBV11-2
ASSVAGSSGAYNEQF TRBV9
ASSEIIYSYNEQF TRBV6-1
ASSSTGGYNEQF TRBV6-5